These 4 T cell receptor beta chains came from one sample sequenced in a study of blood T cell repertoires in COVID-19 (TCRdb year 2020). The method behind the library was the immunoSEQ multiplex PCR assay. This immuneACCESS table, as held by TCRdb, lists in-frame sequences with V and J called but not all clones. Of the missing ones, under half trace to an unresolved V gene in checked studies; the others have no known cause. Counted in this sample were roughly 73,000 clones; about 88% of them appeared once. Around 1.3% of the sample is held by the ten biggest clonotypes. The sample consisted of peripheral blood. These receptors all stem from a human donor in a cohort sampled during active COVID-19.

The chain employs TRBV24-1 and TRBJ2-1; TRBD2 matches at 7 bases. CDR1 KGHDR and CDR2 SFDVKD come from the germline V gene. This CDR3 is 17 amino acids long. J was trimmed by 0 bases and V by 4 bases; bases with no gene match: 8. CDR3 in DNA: TGTGCCACCAGTGACAATAGCGGGTGGAGCTCCTACAATGAGCAGTTCTTC. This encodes CATSDNSGWSSYNEQFF.

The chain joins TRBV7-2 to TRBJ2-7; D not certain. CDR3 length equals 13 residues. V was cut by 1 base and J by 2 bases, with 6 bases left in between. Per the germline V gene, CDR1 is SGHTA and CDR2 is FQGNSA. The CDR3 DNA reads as TGTGCCAGCAGCTTAGTCTCCGCCTACGAGCAGTACTTC. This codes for CASSLVSAYEQYF.

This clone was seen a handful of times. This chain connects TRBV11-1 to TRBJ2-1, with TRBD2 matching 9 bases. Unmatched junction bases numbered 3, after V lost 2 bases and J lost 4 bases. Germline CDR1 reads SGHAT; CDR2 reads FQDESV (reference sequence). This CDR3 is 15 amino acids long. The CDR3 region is CASSLLAGYYNEQFF. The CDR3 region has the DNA TGTGCCAGCAGCTTACTAGCGGGGTATTACAATGAGCAGTTCTTC.

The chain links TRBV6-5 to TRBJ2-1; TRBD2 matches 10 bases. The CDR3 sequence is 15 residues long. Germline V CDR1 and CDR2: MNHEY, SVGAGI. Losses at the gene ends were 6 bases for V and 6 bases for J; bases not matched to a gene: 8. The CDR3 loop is CASSFQREGRNEQFF. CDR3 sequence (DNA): TGTGCCAGCAGCTTTCAGCGGGAGGGCCGCAATGAGCAGTTCTTC.